These 27 T cell receptor beta chains share one sample of origin, sequenced in a study of naive and memory T cell subsets. Reverse transcription of blood and skin TCR RNA was primed at alpha and beta constant regions. TCRdb recomputed calls from the UMI-ligation and nested PCR reads with MiXCR, one row per CDR3 protein. Among roughly 18,000 distinct CDR3 sequences listed, about a tenth were seen once. Treatment noted: skin biopsy from PPD injection site in Mantoux-positive individual. Unsorted total RNA, roughly 1 to 1000 ng, was DNase treated before reverse transcription. Sample: skin, taken from a tuberculin skin test site. All receptors come from an adult in good health.

The chain recombines TRBV5-1 with TRBJ1-6, with 8 bases aligning to TRBD1. V shed 0 bases, J shed 8 bases, and the junction held 10 bases outside the gene matches. Looked up from germline, CDR1 is SGHRS and CDR2 is YFSETQ. The CDR3 totals 17 residues. The CDR3 coding sequence is TGCGCCAGCAGCTTGGTATCGGCAGGGGGCCAAGATTCACCCCTCCACTTT. Translated: CASSLVSAGGQDSPLHF.

This clonotype came up many times. The chain joins TRBV5-1 to TRBJ2-3; TRBD2 matches 7 bases. The length of the CDR3 is 14 residues. The trim removed 7 bases at V and 6 bases at J, leaving 11 bases unmatched. Germline CDR1 is SGHRS and CDR2 is YFSETQ. The CDR3 region has the DNA TGCGCCAGCGGGGGGGACCGCCTGGCGGATACGCAGTATTTT. As protein: CASGGDRLADTQYF.

This clonotype was observed at least ten times. This sequence joins TRBV4-3 and TRBJ2-1; D unresolved. Looked up from germline, CDR1 is LGHNA and CDR2 is YSLEER. The CDR3 totals 15 residues. Trimming cost V 3 bases and J 8 bases, with 17 bases left between them. The CDR3, as DNA: TGCGCCAGCAGCCACTTAATATCAGGATTTGATGAGCAGTTCTTC. This translates into CASSHLISGFDEQFF.

This clonotype came up a few times. This chain uses TRBV4-1 with TRBJ1-3; TRBD1 matches 8 bases. The CDR3 has 19 residues. In germline, CDR1 is MGHRA, CDR2 YSYEKL. V was clipped by 0 bases and J by 2 bases; unmatched bases: 12. The CDR3 loop is CASSQEGTGDYFPGNTIYF. The CDR3 coding sequence is TGCGCCAGCAGCCAAGAAGGGACAGGAGACTACTTTCCTGGAAACACCATATATTTT.

This clonotype was detected many times. V is TRBV7-8 and J is TRBJ2-2; D tentatively fits TRBD1 or TRBD2 (5 bases each). Trimming pared 6 bases from V and 0 bases from J, leaving 14 bases between. CDR1 is SGHVS and CDR2 is FQNEAQ in the germline V gene. This CDR3 has 16 residues. CDR3 sequence reads: CASSPARGANTGELFF. The CDR3 DNA sequence: TGTGCCAGCAGTCCCGCGAGGGGAGCGAACACCGGGGAGCTGTTTTTT.

Notes on this clonotype: This may be a read error, as it is one base from a much larger clone. This chain joins TRBV12-3 or TRBV12-4 and TRBJ2-3, with TRBD1 matching 7 bases. After removal of 9 bases from V and 0 bases from J, the junction contained 9 bases not matched to a gene. The CDR3 length is 15 residues. The CDR3 bases are TGTGCCAGAAGATTGACAGGGCTAAGCACAGATACGCAGTATTTT. This sequence encodes CARRLTGLSTDTQYF.

V gene TRBV15 combines with J gene TRBJ2-1; perhaps TRBD2 as D (6 bases). The germline V gene encodes CDR1 LNHNV and CDR2 YYDKDF (reference sequence). The V and J ends lost 5 bases and 2 bases respectively, with 16 bases between them. The CDR3 totals 16 residues. This CDR3 reads CATSPFFGRAYNEQFF. The CDR3 DNA follows: TGTGCCACCAGCCCCTTTTTCGGGAGAGCCTACAATGAGCAGTTCTTC.

The rearrangement uses TRBV7-2 and TRBJ2-1, with D unclear. Per the germline V gene, CDR1 is SGHTA and CDR2 is FQGNSA. The CDR3 extends over 14 amino acids. V was shortened by 1 base and J by 0 bases, with 4 bases between the two germline ends. CDR3 residues: CASSLVPSYNEQFF. Written as DNA, the CDR3 is TGTGCCAGCAGCTTAGTTCCCTCCTACAATGAGCAGTTCTTC. Using reference TRBV7-2 and TRBJ2-1 for the parts outside the CDR3, the full variable domain is GAGVSQSPSNKVTEKGKDVELRCDPISGHTALYWYRQSLGQGLEFLIYFQGNSAPDKSGLPSDRFSAERTGGSVSTLTIQRTQQEDSAVYLCASSLVPSYNEQFFGPGTRLTVL.

This clonotype has a handful of counts. V is TRBV20-1 and J is TRBJ1-1; 7 positions match TRBD1. J was trimmed by 0 bases and V by 3 bases; bases with no gene match: 13. This CDR3 has 17 residues. Germline V CDR1 and CDR2: DFQATT, SNEGSKA (reference sequence). The CDR3 DNA reads TGCAGTGCTAGTCTACAAACAGGGGTGTGGGTGAACACTGAAGCTTTCTTT. Protein: CSASLQTGVWVNTEAFF.

This clonotype was found many times. V gene TRBV10-2 combines with J gene TRBJ1-6; tentative D call: TRBD1 (5 bases). This CDR3 is 16 amino acids long. V lost 0 bases and J 3 bases, leaving 9 bases between the germline ends. Germline CDR1 is WSHSY and CDR2 is SAAADI. CDR3 sequence reads: CASSESAGCYNSPLHF. CDR3 DNA sequence: TGCGCCAGCAGTGAGTCCGCAGGGTGCTATAATTCACCCCTCCACTTT.

At least ten counts were recorded for this clonotype. This chain connects TRBV20-1 to TRBJ2-1, with D unresolved. V lost 1 base, J lost 2 bases, and 9 bases lay in between. The CDR3 spans 14 residues. Germline CDR1 and CDR2: DFQATT and SNEGSKA (reference sequence). The CDR3 spells CSARVPLTYNEQFF. The CDR3 DNA is TGCAGTGCTAGAGTACCGTTAACCTACAATGAGCAGTTCTTC.

The sample holds many counts of this clonotype. CDR3 sequence: CASSEDLTGKNIQYF. CDR3 coding DNA: TGTGCCAGCAGTGAAGACCTCACGGGCAAAAACATTCAGTACTTC. The V and J genes are TRBV25-1 and TRBJ2-4; D ambiguous. This CDR3 has 15 residues. From germline, CDR1 is MGHDK and CDR2 SYGVNS. V dropped 2 bases and J dropped 3 bases, with 11 bases sitting between them. Complete variable domain (other parts from reference TRBV25-1 and TRBJ2-4): EADIYQTPRYLVIGTGKKITLECSQTMGHDKMYWYQQDPGMELHLIHYSYGVNSTEKGDLSSESTVSRIRTEHFPLTLESARPSHTSQYLCASSEDLTGKNIQYFGAGTRLSVL.

By sample fraction, this clonotype is medium-sized (0.01 to 0.1%). The J gene is TRBJ2-4, the V gene TRBV29-1; D call uncertain. The germline V and J ends were trimmed by 5 bases and 5 bases, with 16 bases remaining between them. The CDR3 contains 14 residues. From germline, CDR1 is SQVTM and CDR2 ANQGSEA. Here the CDR3 reads CSVKRASPENIQYF. Written as DNA, the CDR3 is TGCAGCGTTAAACGGGCCTCACCGGAAAACATTCAGTACTTC.

The table lists this clonotype with a few counts. V gene TRBV6-6 combines with J gene TRBJ1-6; D ambiguous. The CDR3 covers 12 residues. Germline CDR1 and CDR2: MNHNY and SVGAGI (reference sequence). Trimming pared 5 bases from V and 5 bases from J, leaving 4 bases between. Written as DNA, the CDR3 is TGTGCCAGCAGTCCAGATAATTCACCCCTCCACTTT. Encoded protein: CASSPDNSPLHF.

This clonotype appeared many times. The chain recombines TRBV20-1 with TRBJ1-3; tentatively, D is TRBD1 (5 bases). The V gene's germline CDR1 is DFQATT and CDR2 SNEGSKA (reference sequence). CDR3 length: 14 amino acids. The ends were cut back, 3 bases at V and 3 bases at J, with 12 bases in the middle. In DNA, the CDR3 is TGCAGTGCTAGTTCCCCCCAGGGTGGAAACACCATATATTTT. Translation: CSASSPQGGNTIYF.

This clonotype counts as medium-sized. The chain links TRBV20-1 to TRBJ2-2; D possibly corresponds to TRBD1 (6 bases). V was pared by 6 bases and J by 9 bases, with 26 bases between. This CDR3 is built from 16 residues. Germline V gives CDR1 DFQATT, CDR2 SNEGSKA (reference sequence). The CDR3 reads CSAVGQQGIVSRELFF. The DNA for the CDR3 is TGCAGTGCAGTGGGTCAGCAGGGGATTGTTAGTAGGGAGCTGTTTTTT.

This clonotype was observed at least ten times. DNA of the CDR3: TGTGCCAGCAACCCGGGAGGGACTGAAGCTTTCTTT. Translation gives CASNPGGTEAFF. This chain connects TRBV6-5 to TRBJ1-1, with D uncertain. V gave up 7 bases and J gave up 5 bases, with 11 bases separating them. The CDR3 totals 12 residues. Germline loops: CDR1 MNHEY, CDR2 SVGAGI.

V usage is TRBV7-2 and J usage is TRBJ2-3; TRBD2 agrees at 10 bases. With 2 bases clipped from V and 4 bases from J, the junction kept 6 bases outside the gene matches. CDR3 size: 16 residues. Germline V gene data show CDR1 as SGHTA and CDR2 as FQGNSA. The CDR3 region is CASSLKRGGPSDTQYF. DNA of the CDR3: TGTGCCAGCAGCTTAAAGCGGGGGGGCCCCTCAGATACGCAGTATTTT.

This clonotype is labeled medium-sized. The genes are TRBV20-1 and TRBJ2-4; tentatively, D is TRBD2 (7 bases). The CDR3 runs to 18 residues. Looked up from germline, CDR1 is DFQATT and CDR2 is SNEGSKA (reference sequence). The germline V and J ends were trimmed by 0 bases and 0 bases, with 18 bases remaining between them. This chain's CDR3 is CSARDRGASALAKNIQYF. CDR3 coding DNA: TGCAGTGCTAGAGACCGGGGGGCCTCTGCCCTAGCCAAAAACATTCAGTACTTC.

This clonotype was observed a few times. This rearrangement joins TRBV4-3 to TRBJ2-7, with D unresolved. V was pared by 2 bases and J by 2 bases, with 10 bases between. Germline CDR1 reads LGHNA; CDR2 reads YSLEER. The CDR3 consists of 14 residues. The CDR3 DNA reads as TGCGCCAGCAGCCAATTTAAAGGCCCCTACGAGCAGTACTTC. This sequence encodes CASSQFKGPYEQYF.

This clonotype was seen many times. The V and J genes are TRBV9 and TRBJ2-7, with D possibly TRBD1 on 6 matching bases. V lost 4 bases and J 2 bases, leaving 16 bases between the germline ends. The CDR3 length is 15 residues. The germline gives CDR1 SGDLS, CDR2 YYNGEE. The CDR3 sequence: CASSTTGTRTYEQYF. The DNA for the CDR3 is TGTGCCAGCAGCACTACCGGGACACGGACCTACGAGCAGTACTTC. Drawing the rest from reference TRBV9 and TRBJ2-7, the complete variable domain is DSGVTQTPKHLITATGQRVTLRCSPRSGDLSVYWYQQSLDQGLQFLIQYYNGEERAKGNILERFSAQQFPDLHSELNLSSLELGDSALYFCASSTTGTRTYEQYFGPGTRLTVT.

There are many counts of this clonotype. The V and J genes are TRBV7-2 and TRBJ1-6; D gene uncertain. The CDR3 totals 18 residues. Germline CDR1 reads SGHTA; CDR2 reads FQGNSA. Trimming took off 5 bases at V and 0 bases at J, with 17 bases between the two ends. CDR3 amino acids: CASSRPPHRSSYNSPLHF. CDR3 coding DNA: TGTGCCAGCAGCCGACCACCCCATCGAAGCTCCTATAATTCACCCCTCCACTTT.

In its sample, this clonotype is medium-sized (0.01 to 0.1%). V is TRBV29-1 and J is TRBJ2-7, with 12 bases that match TRBD1. The germline V gene encodes CDR1 SQVTM and CDR2 ANQGSEA. The CDR3 is 14 residues long. Trimming cost V 7 bases and J 6 bases; bases outside gene matches: 10. CDR3 region: CSAGTGTGGAEQYF. The CDR3 DNA follows: TGCAGCGCTGGAACCGGGACAGGGGGCGCCGAGCAGTACTTC.

This clonotype was observed at least ten times. The chain couples TRBV20-1 to TRBJ1-5; 8 bases line up with TRBD1. The germline V gene has CDR1 DFQATT and CDR2 SNEGSKA (reference sequence). Trimming removed 1 base from V and 3 bases from J; junction bases left unmatched: 5. The CDR3 has 15 residues. The CDR3 reads CSARVGQGLNQPQHF. The CDR3 DNA reads TGCAGTGCTAGAGTAGGACAGGGTCTCAATCAGCCCCAGCATTTT.

Regarding this clonotype: A much larger clone is a single base away; this may be a read error. This chain uses TRBV12-3 or TRBV12-4 with TRBJ2-3; D not resolved. This CDR3 is 14 amino acids long. Trimming stripped 8 bases from V and 1 base from J, with 13 bases between. Here the CDR3 DNA reads TGTGCCAGCTACGCCCCCGGACGCACAGATACGCAGTATTTT. This sequence encodes CASYAPGRTDTQYF.

This clonotype was seen ten or more times. The chain employs TRBV7-7 and TRBJ2-2; TRBD2 agrees at 9 bases. CDR1 and CDR2 from the germline V gene are SSHAT and FNYEAQ (reference sequence). This CDR3 contains 17 residues. V lost 1 base and J lost 0; bases outside the gene matches: 3. This CDR3 reads CASSLVRGGANTGELFF. The CDR3, as DNA: TGTGCCAGCAGCTTAGTGCGGGGGGGAGCGAACACCGGGGAGCTGTTTTTT.

This clonotype showed up many times. The chain is built from TRBV20-1 and TRBJ2-4, with 8 bases identical to TRBD1. There are 13 residues in the CDR3. The ends lost 6 bases at V and 7 bases at J; junction bases unmatched: 8. CDR1 and CDR2 from the germline V gene are DFQATT and SNEGSKA (reference sequence). Written as DNA, the CDR3 is TGCAGTGCAACACAGGGGGTGGATAACATTCAGTACTTC. Translation gives CSATQGVDNIQYF.